The clone carrying this TCR beta chain occurred many times. The sample is drawn from a study of neurological immune-mediated disorders. Via MiXCR, TCRdb re-called the 5' RACE reads, giving one row per CDR3 protein. The repertoire includes over 35,000 distinct CDR3 sequences, about 2.5% of them detected once, and 9% to 15% sits in the top ten. Looked up from germline, CDR1 is SGHVS and CDR2 is FNYEAQ. The CDR3 sequence is 15 residues long. Deletions cut 1 base from V and 1 base from J, with 8 bases between. Sequenced sample: PBMCs. This chain uses TRBV7-6 with TRBJ1-3; D call uncertain. The source of this sequence is a man under 40 with multiple sclerosis. The CDR3 DNA sequence: TGTGCCAGCAGCTTAGAACAGCCATCTGGAAACACCATATATTTT. Its translation: CASSLEQPSGNTIYF.